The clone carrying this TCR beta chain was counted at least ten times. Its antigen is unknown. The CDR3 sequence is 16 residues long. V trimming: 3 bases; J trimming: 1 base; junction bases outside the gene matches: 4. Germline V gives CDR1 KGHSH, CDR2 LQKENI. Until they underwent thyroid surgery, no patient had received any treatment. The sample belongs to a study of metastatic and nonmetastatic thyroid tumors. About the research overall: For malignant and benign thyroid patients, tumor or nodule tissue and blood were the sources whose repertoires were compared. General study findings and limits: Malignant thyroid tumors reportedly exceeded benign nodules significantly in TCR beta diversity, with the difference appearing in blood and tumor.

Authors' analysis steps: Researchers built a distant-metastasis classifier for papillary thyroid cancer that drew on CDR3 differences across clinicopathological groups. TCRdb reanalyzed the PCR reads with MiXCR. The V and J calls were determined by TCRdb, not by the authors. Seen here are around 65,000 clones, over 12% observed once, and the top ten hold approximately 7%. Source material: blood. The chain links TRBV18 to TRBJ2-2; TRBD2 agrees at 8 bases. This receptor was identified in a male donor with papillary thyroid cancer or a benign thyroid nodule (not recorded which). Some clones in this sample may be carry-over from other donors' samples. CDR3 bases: TGTGCCAGCTCACCCGTAGCGGGAAGGAACACCGGGGAGCTGTTTTTT. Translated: CASSPVAGRNTGELFF. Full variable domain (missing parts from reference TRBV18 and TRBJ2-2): NAGVMQNPRHLVRRRGQEARLRCSPMKGHSHVYWYRQLPEEGLKFMVYLQKENIIDESGMPKERFSAEFPKEGPSILRIQQVVRGDSAAYFCASSPVAGRNTGELFFGEGSRLTVL.